The clone carrying this T cell receptor beta chain was seen only a few times. Both iRepertoire HTBI primers and Arm-PCR of CDR3 regions were used to build the TCR beta libraries. MiXCR, applied by TCRdb to the multiplex PCR reads, yields one record per CDR3 protein. The data hold around 450,000 distinct CDR3 sequences, with under 15% observed a single time. This record belongs to a study of regulatory T cells in long-lasting Graves disease. Time point here: newly diagnosed GD, antithyroid drugs for less than 3 months. The TCR library was prepared using RNA isolated from PBMCs. The same data also contributed to another study, on T cells in Graves' hyperthyroidism and ophthalmopathy.

Source: peripheral blood mononuclear cells (PBMCs), taken at new diagnosis, from a patient treated with antithyroid drugs. The clonotype comes from a young woman with Graves disease.

CDR3 protein: CASTILMGGGTEAFF. In DNA, the CDR3 is TGTGCCAGTACCATCCTGATGGGCGGGGGCACTGAAGCTTTCTTT. The rearrangement links TRBV19 to TRBJ1-1, with a tentative D call TRBD1 (5 bases). The germline V and J ends were trimmed by 7 bases and 4 bases, with 19 bases remaining between them. The CDR3 extends over 15 amino acids. The germline V gene encodes CDR1 LNHDA and CDR2 SQIVND (reference sequence).